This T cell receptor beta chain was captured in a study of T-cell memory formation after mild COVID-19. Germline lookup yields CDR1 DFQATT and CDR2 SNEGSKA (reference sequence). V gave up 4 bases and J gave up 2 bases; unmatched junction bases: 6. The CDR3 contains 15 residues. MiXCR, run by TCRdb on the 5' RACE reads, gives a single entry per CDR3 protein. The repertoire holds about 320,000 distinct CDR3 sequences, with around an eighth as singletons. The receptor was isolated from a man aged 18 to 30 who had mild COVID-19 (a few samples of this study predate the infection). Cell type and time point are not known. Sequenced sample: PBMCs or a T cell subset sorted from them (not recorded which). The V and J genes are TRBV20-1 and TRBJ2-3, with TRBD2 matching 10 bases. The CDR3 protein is CSATRTSGDTDTQYF. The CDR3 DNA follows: TGCAGTGCTACCCGGACTAGCGGAGACACAGATACGCAGTATTTT.